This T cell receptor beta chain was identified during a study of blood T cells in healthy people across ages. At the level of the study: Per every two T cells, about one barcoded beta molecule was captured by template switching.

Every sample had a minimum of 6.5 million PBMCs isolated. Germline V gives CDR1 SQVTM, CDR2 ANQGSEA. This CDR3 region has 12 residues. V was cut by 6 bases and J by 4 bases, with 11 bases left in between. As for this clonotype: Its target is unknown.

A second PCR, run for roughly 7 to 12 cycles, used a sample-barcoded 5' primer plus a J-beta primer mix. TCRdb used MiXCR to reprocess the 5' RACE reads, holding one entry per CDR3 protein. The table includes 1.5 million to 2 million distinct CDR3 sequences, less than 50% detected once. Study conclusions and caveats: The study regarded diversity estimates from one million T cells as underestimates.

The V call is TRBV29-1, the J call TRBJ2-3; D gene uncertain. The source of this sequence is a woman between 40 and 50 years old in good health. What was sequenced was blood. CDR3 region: CSVLEASDTQYF. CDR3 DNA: TGCAGCGTCCTCGAGGCCTCAGATACGCAGTATTTT.